This TCR beta chain was recorded in a study of blood T cell repertoires in COVID-19. The method was immunoSEQ multiplex PCR; TCRdb's version includes in-frame clones alone and lacks a portion of them. The top ten clones hold roughly 1.1% of a sample with a few hundred thousand clones, approximately 92% of them seen once. There are 14 residues in the CDR3. Trimming removed 0 bases from V and 4 bases from J, with 9 bases in between. Germline assignment: CDR1 LGHDT and CDR2 YNNKEL (reference sequence). A word on this clone: The same CDR3 also results from other DNA sequences found in this sample.

The sample comprised PBMCs or T cells enriched from blood (not recorded which). V is TRBV3-1 (or the pseudogene TRBV3-2) and J is TRBJ1-2; tentative D call: TRBD1 (5 bases). The sequence derives from a man in his thirties or forties who had recovered from COVID-19. CDR3 DNA: TGTGCCAGCAGCCAAGAGGGGGGAACCTATGGCTACACCTTC. Encoded protein: CASSQEGGTYGYTF.